This T cell receptor (beta chain) is from a study of blood T cells in healthy people across ages. Findings and limits, study-wide: More naive CD4+ cells and higher diversity were found in long-lived than in aged donors. Diversity figures derived from one million T cells were judged to underestimate the true value.

This clonotype was seen repeatedly, ten times or more. Its antigen is as yet unknown. It was with a sample-barcoded 5' primer and a J-beta primer mix that a second PCR of about 7 to 12 cycles was run. The template-switch adaptor, which had 12 random nucleotides, put a tag on each cDNA molecule. TCRdb reanalysed the 5' RACE reads using MiXCR and keeps one entry per CDR3 protein. Of around 670,000 distinct CDR3 sequences listed, approximately 30% were seen once; the top ten hold approximately 14%. This CDR3 is 14 amino acids long. Germline V gene lookup returns CDR1 SGHTA and CDR2 FQGNSA. The V gene end was trimmed by 2 bases and the J gene end by 7 bases; junction bases not matched to a gene: 6.

Input material: blood. The chain recombines TRBV7-2 with TRBJ1-2; the match to TRBD1 covers 8 bases. The TCR originated in a woman older than 75 in good health. CDR3 bases: TGTGCCAGCAGCTTACCCCAGGGGACAGGTGGCTACACCTTC. Translation gives CASSLPQGTGGYTF.